Sequencing of this T cell receptor (beta chain) was carried out in a study of blood T cell repertoires in COVID-19. As handled by the study authors: For nucleated cells, counts were estimated from reference gene primer amplification. Only in-frame clones appear in the TCRdb table, and some are missing; sequencing was by immunoSEQ multiplex PCR. V and J calls plus clone size are reproduced from that table; the DNA served to infer D and trimming. The top ten clones hold 15% to 20% of a sample with roughly 30,000 clones, about 80% of them seen once. The CDR3 is made up of 15 amino acids. The chain uses TRBV21-1 and TRBJ2-1; TRBD2 was called by the table and not checked on the DNA. TRBV21-1 is recorded as a pseudogene. This TCR derives from a man aged 70 or older with active COVID-19. Sequencing was carried out using peripheral blood. The CDR3 bases are TGTGCCAGCACCGGACTAGCGGGGGTGACAAATGAGCAGTTCTTC. Its translation: CASTGLAGVTNEQFF.